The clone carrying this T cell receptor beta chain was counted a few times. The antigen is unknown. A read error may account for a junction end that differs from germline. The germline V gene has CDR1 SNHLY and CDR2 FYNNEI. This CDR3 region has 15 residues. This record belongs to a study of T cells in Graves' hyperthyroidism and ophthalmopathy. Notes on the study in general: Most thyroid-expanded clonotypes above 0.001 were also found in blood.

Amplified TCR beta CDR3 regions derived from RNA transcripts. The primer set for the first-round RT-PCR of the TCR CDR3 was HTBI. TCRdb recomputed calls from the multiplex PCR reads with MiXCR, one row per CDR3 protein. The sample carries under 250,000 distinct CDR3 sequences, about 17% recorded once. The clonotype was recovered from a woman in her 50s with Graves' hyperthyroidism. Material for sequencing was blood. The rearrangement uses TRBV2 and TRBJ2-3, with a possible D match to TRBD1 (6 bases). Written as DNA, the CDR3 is TGTGCCAGCAGCGATTACAGGGTTTCTACAGATATGCAGTATTTT. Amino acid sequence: CASSDYRVSTDMQYF.